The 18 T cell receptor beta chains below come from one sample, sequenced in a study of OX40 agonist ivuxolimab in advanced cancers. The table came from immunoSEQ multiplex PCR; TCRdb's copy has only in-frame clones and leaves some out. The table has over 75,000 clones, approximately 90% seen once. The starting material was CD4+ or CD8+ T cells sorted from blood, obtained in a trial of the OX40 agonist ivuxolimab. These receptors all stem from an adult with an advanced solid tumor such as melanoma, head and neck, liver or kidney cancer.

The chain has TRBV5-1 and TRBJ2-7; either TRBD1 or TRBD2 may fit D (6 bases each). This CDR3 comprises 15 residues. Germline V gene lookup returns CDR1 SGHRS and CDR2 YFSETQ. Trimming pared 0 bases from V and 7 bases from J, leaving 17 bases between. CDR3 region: CASSLAWGATLEQYF. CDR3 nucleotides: TGCGCCAGCAGCTTGGCCTGGGGGGCGACTCTAGAGCAGTACTTC.

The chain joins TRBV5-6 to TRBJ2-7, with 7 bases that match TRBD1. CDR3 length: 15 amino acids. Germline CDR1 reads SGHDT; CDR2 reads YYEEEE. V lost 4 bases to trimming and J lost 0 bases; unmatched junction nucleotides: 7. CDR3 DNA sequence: TGTGCCAGCAGCCCGCTCGGGACAGTCTCCTACGAGCAGTACTTC. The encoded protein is CASSPLGTVSYEQYF.

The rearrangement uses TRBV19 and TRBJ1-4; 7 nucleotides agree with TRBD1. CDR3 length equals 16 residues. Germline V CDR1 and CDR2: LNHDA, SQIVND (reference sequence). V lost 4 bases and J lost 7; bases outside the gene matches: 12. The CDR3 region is CASSRPNTGVREKLFF. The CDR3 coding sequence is TGTGCCAGTAGTAGACCGAACACAGGGGTCCGTGAAAAACTGTTTTTT.

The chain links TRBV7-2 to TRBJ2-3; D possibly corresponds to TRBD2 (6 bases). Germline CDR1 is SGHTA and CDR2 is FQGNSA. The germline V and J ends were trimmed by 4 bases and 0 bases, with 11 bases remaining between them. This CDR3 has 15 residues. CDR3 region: CASSSRLGSTDTQYF. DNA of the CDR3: TGTGCCAGCAGCTCGCGACTAGGAAGCACAGATACGCAGTATTTT.

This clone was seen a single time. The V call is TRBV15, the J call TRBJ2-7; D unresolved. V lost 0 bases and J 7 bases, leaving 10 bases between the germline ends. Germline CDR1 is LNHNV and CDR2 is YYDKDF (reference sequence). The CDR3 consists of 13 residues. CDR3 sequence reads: CATSRDGKAEQYF. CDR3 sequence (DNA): TGTGCCACCAGCAGAGATGGAAAGGCGGAGCAGTACTTC. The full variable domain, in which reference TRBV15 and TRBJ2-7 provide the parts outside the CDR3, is DAMVIQNPRYQVTQFGKPVTLSCSQTLNHNVMYWYQQKSSQAPKLLFHYYDKDFNNEADTPDNFQSRRPNTSFCFLDIRSPGLGDTAMYLCATSRDGKAEQYFGPGTRLTVT.

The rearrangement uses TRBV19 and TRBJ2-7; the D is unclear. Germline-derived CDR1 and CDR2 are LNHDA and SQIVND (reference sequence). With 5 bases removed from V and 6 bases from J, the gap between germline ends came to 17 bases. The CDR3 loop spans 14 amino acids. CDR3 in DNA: TGTGCCAGTAGTCGCGGACCCTACTTCTTCGAGCAGTACTTC. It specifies CASSRGPYFFEQYF. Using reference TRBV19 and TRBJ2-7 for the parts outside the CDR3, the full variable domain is DGGITQSPKYLFRKEGQNVTLSCEQNLNHDAMYWYRQDPGQGLRLIYYSQIVNDFQKGDIAEGYSVSREKKESFPLTVTSAQKNPTAFYLCASSRGPYFFEQYFGPGTRLTVT.

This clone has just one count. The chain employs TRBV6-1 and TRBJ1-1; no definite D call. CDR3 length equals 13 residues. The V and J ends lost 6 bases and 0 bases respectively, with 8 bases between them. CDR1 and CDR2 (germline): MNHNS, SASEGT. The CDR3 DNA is TGTGCCAGCAGGGTAGCTTTGAACACTGAAGCTTTCTTT. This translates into CASRVALNTEAFF.

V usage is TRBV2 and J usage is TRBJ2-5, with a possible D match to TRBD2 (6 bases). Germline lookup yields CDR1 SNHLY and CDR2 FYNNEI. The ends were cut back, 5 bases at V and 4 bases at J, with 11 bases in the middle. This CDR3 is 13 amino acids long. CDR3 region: CASSTGLGETQYF. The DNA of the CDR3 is TGTGCCAGCAGTACGGGACTCGGAGAGACCCAGTACTTC.

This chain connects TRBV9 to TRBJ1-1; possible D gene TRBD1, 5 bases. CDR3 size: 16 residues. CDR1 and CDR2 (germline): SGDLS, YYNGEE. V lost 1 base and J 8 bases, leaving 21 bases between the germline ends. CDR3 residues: CASSVRPQTVYGEAFF. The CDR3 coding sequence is TGTGCCAGCAGCGTACGGCCCCAGACAGTCTACGGCGAAGCTTTCTTT.

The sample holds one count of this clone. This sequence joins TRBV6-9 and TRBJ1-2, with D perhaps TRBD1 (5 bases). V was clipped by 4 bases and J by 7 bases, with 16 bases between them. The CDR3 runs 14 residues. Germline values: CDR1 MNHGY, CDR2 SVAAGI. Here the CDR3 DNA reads TGTGCCAGCAGTTCCCTCAGTAGAAGGGGTGGCTACACCTTC. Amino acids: CASSSLSRRGGYTF.

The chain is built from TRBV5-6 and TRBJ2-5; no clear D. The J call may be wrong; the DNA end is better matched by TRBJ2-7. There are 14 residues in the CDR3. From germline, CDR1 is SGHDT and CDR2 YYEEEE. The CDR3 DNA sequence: TGTGCCAGCAGCTTGAACAGACCCCTATACGAGCAGTACTTC. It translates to CASSLNRPLYEQYF.

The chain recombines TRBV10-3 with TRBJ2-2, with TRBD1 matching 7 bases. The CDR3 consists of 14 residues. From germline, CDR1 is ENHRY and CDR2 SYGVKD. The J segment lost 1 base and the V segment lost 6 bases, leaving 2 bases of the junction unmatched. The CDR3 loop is CAIRGTVNTGELFF. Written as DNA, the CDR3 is TGTGCCATCAGGGGGACAGTGAACACCGGGGAGCTGTTTTTT.

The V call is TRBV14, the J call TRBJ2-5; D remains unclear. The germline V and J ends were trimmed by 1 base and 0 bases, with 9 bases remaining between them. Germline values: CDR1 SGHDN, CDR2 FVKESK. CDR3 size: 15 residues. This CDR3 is CASSQGGWYQETQYF. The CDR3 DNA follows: TGTGCCAGCAGCCAAGGAGGTTGGTACCAAGAGACCCAGTACTTC.

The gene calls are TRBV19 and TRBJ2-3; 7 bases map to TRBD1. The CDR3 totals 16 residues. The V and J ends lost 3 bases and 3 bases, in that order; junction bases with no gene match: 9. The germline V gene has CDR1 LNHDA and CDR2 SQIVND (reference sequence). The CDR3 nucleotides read TGTGCCAGTAGTATTGTAAGGGGGCTGGGGACAGATACGCAGTATTTT. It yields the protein CASSIVRGLGTDTQYF.

CDR3 DNA sequence: TGTGCCAGCAGGATGGGGTTTGCAACTAATGAAAAACTGTTTTTT. As protein: CASRMGFATNEKLFF. This chain links TRBV5-6 with TRBJ1-4; D not certain. V was shortened by 5 bases and J by 0 bases, with 11 bases between the two germline ends. The CDR3 is made up of 15 amino acids. The germline CDR1 and CDR2 sequences are SGHDT and YYEEEE.

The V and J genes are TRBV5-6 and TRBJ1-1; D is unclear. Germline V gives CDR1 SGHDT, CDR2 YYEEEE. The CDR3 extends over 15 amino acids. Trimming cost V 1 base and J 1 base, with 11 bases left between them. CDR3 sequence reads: CASSLTVTQNTEAFF. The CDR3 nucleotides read TGTGCCAGCAGCTTGACGGTTACTCAGAACACTGAAGCTTTCTTT.

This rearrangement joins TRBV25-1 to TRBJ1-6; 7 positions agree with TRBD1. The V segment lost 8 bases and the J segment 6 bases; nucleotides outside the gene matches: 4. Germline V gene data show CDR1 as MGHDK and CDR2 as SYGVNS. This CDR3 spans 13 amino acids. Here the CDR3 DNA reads TGTGCCAGCCGGGACAGCGGTAATTCACCCCTCCACTTT. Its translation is CASRDSGNSPLHF.

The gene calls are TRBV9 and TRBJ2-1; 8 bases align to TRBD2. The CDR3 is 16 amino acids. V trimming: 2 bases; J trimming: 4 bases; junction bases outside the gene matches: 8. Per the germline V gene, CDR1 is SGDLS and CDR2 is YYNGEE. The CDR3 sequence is CASSVAGTSSYNEQFF. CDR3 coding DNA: TGTGCCAGCAGCGTGGCTGGGACTAGTAGTTACAATGAGCAGTTCTTC.